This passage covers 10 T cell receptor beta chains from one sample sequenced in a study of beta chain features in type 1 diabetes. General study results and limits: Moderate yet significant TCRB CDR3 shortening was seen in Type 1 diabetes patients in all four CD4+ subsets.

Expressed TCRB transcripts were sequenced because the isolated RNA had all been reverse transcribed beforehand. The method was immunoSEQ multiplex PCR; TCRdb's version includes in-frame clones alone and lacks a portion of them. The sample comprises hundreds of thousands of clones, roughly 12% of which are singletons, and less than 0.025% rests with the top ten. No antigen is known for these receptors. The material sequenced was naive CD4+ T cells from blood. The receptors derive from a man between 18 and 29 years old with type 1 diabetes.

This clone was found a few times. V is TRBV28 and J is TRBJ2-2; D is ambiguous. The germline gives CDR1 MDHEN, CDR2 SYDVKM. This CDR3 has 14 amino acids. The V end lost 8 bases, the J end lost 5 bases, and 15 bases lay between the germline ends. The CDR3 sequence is CASGSVGWTGELFF. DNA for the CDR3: TGTGCCAGCGGAAGCGTAGGGTGGACCGGGGAGCTGTTTTTT.

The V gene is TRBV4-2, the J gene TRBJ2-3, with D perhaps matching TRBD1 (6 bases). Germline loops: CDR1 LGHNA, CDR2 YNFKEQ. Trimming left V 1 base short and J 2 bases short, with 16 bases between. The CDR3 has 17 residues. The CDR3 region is CASSQGGPTGPTDTQYF. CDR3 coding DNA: TGTGCCAGCAGCCAAGGGGGACCGACAGGACCCACAGATACGCAGTATTTT.

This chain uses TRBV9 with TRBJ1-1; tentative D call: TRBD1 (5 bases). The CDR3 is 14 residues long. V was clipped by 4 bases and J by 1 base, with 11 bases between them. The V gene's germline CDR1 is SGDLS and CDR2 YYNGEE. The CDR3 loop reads CASSRDSGNTEAFF. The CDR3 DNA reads TGTGCCAGCAGCAGAGACAGCGGGAACACTGAAGCTTTCTTT.

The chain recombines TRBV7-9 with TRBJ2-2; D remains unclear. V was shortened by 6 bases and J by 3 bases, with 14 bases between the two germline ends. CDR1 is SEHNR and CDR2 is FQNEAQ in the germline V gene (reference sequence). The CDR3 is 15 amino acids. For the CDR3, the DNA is TGTGCCAGCAGTCCTAGAGAATGGGACACCGGGGAGCTGTTTTTT. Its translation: CASSPREWDTGELFF.

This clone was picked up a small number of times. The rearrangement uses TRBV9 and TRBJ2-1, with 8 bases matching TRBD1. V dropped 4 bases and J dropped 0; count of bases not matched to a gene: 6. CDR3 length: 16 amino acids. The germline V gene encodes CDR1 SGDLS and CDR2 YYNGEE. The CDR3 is CASSPRQGSSYNEQFF. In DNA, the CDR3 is TGTGCCAGCAGCCCCAGACAGGGGAGCTCCTACAATGAGCAGTTCTTC.

The CDR3 sequence is CASETGQGWETQYF. In nucleotides, the CDR3 is TGTGCCAGCGAGACAGGACAGGGCTGGGAGACCCAGTACTTC. The chain is built from TRBV7-8 and TRBJ2-5; 8 bases are shared with TRBD1. CDR1 is SGHVS and CDR2 is FQNEAQ in the germline V gene. There are 14 residues in the CDR3. The V gene end was trimmed by 8 bases and the J gene end by 5 bases; junction bases not matched to a gene: 10.

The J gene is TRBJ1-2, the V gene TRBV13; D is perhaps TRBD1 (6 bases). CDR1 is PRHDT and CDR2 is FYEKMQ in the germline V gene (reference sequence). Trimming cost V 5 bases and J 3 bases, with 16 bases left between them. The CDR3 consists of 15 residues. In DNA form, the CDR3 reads TGTGCCAGCAGCGCCTACAGGGCTCCGCACTATGGCTACACCTTC. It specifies CASSAYRAPHYGYTF.

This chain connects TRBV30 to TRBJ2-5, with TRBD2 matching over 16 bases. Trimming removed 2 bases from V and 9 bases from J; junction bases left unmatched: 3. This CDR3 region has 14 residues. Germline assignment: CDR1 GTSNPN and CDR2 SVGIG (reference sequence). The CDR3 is CAWSPGTSGRAQYF. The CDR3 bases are TGTGCCTGGAGTCCCGGGACTAGCGGGAGGGCCCAGTACTTC. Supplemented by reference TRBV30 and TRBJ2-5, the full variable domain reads SQTIHQWPATLVQPVGSPLSLECTVEGTSNPNLYWYRQAAGRGLQLLFYSVGIGQISSEVPQNLSASRPQDRQFILSSKKLLLSDSGFYLCAWSPGTSGRAQYFGPGTRLLVL.

CDR3 sequence (DNA): TGTGCCTGGAGTTGGGGGGTCGTCGAGACCCAGTACTTC. Translation gives CAWSWGVVETQYF. The chain is built from TRBV30 and TRBJ2-5; D perhaps matches TRBD2 (6 bases). Germline CDR1 and CDR2: GTSNPN and SVGIG (reference sequence). There are 13 residues in the CDR3. V lost 2 bases and J 5 bases, leaving 12 bases between the germline ends. Drawing the rest from reference TRBV30 and TRBJ2-5, the complete variable domain is SQTIHQWPATLVQPVGSPLSLECTVEGTSNPNLYWYRQAAGRGLQLLFYSVGIGQISSEVPQNLSASRPQDRQFILSSKKLLLSDSGFYLCAWSWGVVETQYFGPGTRLLVL.

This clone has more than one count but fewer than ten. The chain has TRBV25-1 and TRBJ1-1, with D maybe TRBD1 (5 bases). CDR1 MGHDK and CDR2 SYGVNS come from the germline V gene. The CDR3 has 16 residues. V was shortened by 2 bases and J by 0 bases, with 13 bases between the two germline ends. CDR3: CASSEGARLMNTEAFF. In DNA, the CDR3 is TGTGCCAGCAGTGAAGGGGCCAGATTAATGAACACTGAAGCTTTCTTT.